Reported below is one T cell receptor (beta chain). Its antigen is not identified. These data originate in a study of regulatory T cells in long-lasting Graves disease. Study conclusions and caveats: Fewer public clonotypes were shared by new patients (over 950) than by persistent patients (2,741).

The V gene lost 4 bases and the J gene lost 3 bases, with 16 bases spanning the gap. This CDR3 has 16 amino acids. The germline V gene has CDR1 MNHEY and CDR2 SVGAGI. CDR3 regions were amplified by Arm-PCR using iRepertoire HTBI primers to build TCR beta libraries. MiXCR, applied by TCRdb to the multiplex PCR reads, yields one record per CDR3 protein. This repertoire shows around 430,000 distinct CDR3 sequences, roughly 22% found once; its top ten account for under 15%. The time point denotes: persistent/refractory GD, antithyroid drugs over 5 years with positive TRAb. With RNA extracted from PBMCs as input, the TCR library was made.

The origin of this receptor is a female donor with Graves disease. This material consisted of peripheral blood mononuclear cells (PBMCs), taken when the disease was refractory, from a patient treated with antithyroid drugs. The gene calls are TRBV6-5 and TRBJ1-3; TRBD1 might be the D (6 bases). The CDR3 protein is CASSFRQQGGGNTIYF. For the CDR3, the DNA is TGTGCCAGCAGTTTCCGACAACAGGGAGGTGGAAACACCATATATTTT.